The T cell receptor beta chain described here comes from a study of T cell changes during pregnancy in multiple sclerosis. There are 13 residues in the CDR3. The germline gives CDR1 MNHNS, CDR2 SASEGT. Between the trimmed V and J ends, which lost 3 bases and 3 bases, there was a span of 8 bases. Measured with immunoSEQ multiplex PCR; TCRdb has only the in-frame clones, and not every one. Of tens of thousands of clones listed, around 93% are singletons. The source was CD8+ T cells from peripheral blood mononuclear cells, collected in the first trimester of pregnancy. The chain links TRBV6-1 to TRBJ1-2; perhaps TRBD1 as D (6 bases). The TCR sequence derives from a female donor with multiple sclerosis, enrolled in a pregnancy study. The CDR3 DNA follows: TGTGCCAGCAGTGAGGACAGTTACTATGGCTACACCTTC. Translation gives CASSEDSYYGYTF.